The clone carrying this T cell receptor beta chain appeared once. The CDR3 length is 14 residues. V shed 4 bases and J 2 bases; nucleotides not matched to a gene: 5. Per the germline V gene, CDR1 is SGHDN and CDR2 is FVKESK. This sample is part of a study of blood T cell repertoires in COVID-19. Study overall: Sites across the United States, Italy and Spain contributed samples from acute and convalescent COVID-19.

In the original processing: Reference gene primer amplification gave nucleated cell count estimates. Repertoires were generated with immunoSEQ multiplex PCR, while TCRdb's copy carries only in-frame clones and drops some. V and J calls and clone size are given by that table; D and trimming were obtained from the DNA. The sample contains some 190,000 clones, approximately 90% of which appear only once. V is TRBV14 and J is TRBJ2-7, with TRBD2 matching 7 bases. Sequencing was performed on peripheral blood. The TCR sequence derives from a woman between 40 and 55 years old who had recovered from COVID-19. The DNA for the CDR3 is TGTGCCAGCAGCCGGGCTAGCGGACCCTACGAGCAGTACTTC. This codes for CASSRASGPYEQYF.